This TCR beta chain was documented in a study of post-analysis software for immune sequencing data. Study-level points and caveats: The five TRBV segments detected at higher frequency in patients than in controls included TRBV5-6, TRBV5-1 and TRBV20-1. With F measure, samples from one preparation batch clustered together strongly.

A word on this clonotype: Its antigen is undetermined.

cDNA libraries for TCR beta contained unique molecular identifiers. It was from approximately 0.91 to 9.4 million T cells that approximately 500,000 cDNA molecules came. MiXCR, applied by TCRdb to the PCR reads, yields one record per CDR3 protein. The sample lists a few hundred thousand distinct CDR3 sequences, approximately 31% occurring once. The CDR3 contains 18 residues. The J segment lost 4 bases and the V segment lost 5 bases, leaving 9 bases of the junction unmatched. The TCR comes from a girl aged 2-17 years with multiple sclerosis. The specimen was blood. V is TRBV12-3 or TRBV12-4 and J is TRBJ2-1, with 15 bases lining up with TRBD2. The CDR3: CASSPSRTSGGVYNEQFF. The CDR3 nucleotides are TGTGCCAGCAGTCCCTCCCGGACTAGCGGGGGGGTTTACAATGAGCAGTTCTTC.